A selection of T cell receptor beta chains follows, all from one sample in a study of blood T cell repertoires in COVID-19. This table comes from immunoSEQ multiplex PCR, and its TCRdb copy is limited to in-frame clones, with some not included. The sample yields 55,000 or so clones, over 75% seen once. Specimen: peripheral blood. The source is a man in his fifties or sixties with active or convalescent COVID-19. Each CDR3 is given with its conserved first and last residue. D genes are given only for firm matches. Size values are once, few and many counts, or a class for expanded clones, and some rows have none.

>-|14|TRBJ1-4|TRBV19|TRBD1
TGTGCCAGTAGTCCGGGACAGCATAATGAAAAACTGTTTTTT
CASSPGQHNEKLFF
>once|13|TRBJ2-1|TRBV18|TRBD2
TGTGCCAGCTCGTCCCGACTAGCTGATGAGCAGTTCTTC
CASSSRLADEQFF
>-|17|TRBJ1-4|TRBV27|-
TGTGCCAGCAGGACTGGACTGGGCGGTCAGGGAGGTGAAAAACTGTTTTTT
CASRTGLGGQGGEKLFF
>-|15|TRBJ2-7|TRBV27|-
TGTGCCAGCAGTTCACCCACCGACAGGACGTACGAGCAGTACTTC
CASSSPTDRTYEQYF
>-|14|TRBJ1-5|TRBV4-1|-
TGCGCCAGCAGCCAAGTGCGGGGTTTTCAGCCCCAGCATTTT
CASSQVRGFQPQHF
>-|17|TRBJ2-1|TRBV9|-
TGTGCCAGCAGCGTACGATCGGGTACAGGCCCGGCCAATGAGCAGTTCTTC
CASSVRSGTGPANEQFF
>-|16|TRBJ2-5|TRBV3-1/TRBV3-2|-
TGTGCCACACAGAGACTAGGCGGATTGTACCAAGAGACCCAGTACTTC
CATQRLGGLYQETQYF
>few|14|TRBJ1-2|TRBV5-1|TRBD1
TGCGCCAGCAGCTTACAGGGGTCCCACTATGGCTACACCTTC
CASSLQGSHYGYTF
>-|16|TRBJ2-2|TRBV7-7|TRBD2
TGTGCCAGCAGCTCCCCGACTAGCGGGATCACCGGGGAGCTGTTTTTT
CASSSPTSGITGELFF
>-|15|TRBJ1-2|TRBV6-1|TRBD1
TGTGCCAGCAGTGACCGGGGAACAGGGGGCGATGGCTACACCTTC
CASSDRGTGGDGYTF
>-|16|TRBJ1-1|TRBV18|TRBD1
TGTGCCAGCTCACCCAGCGGACAGGGATGGAACACTGAAGCTTTCTTT
CASSPSGQGWNTEAFF
>-|12|TRBJ2-7|TRBV5-1|-
TGCGCCAGCAGCTTGACAGGCTACGAGCAGTACTTC
CASSLTGYEQYF
>once|12|TRBJ2-5|TRBV6-5|-
TGTGCCAGCAGTTACCGCAGGGGGACCCAGTACTTC
CASSYRRGTQYF
>-|16|TRBJ2-1|TRBV3-1/TRBV3-2|TRBD2
TGTGCCAGCAGCCCGAGAGCGGGAAGACTTTACAATGAGCAGTTCTTC
CASSPRAGRLYNEQFF
>-|16|TRBJ1-2|TRBV28|TRBD1
TGTGCCAGCAGCACCTTAGGGACAGGGAGGTCGCTTGGCTACACCTTC
CASSTLGTGRSLGYTF
>-|14|TRBJ2-1|TRBV5-1|-
TGCGCCAGCAGCTTGGTTGCGGGTCCCGATGAGCAGTTCTTC
CASSLVAGPDEQFF